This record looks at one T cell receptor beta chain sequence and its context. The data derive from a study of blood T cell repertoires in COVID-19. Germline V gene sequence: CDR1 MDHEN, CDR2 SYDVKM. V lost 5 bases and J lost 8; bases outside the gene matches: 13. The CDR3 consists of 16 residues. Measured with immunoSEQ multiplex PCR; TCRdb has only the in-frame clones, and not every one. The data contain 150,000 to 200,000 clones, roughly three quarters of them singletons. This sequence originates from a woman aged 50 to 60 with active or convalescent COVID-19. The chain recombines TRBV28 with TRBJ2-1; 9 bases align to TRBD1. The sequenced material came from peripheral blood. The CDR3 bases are TGTGCCAGCAGTCCCGGGCTCCGGGACAGGGCCCATGAGCAGTTCTTC. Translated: CASSPGLRDRAHEQFF.